The 13 T cell receptor beta chains given below trace back to one sample, sequenced in a study of blood T cell repertoires in COVID-19. Assay used: immunoSEQ multiplex PCR; TCRdb lists only in-frame clones, some missing. The sample contains hundreds of thousands of clones, 80% to 90% of which appear only once. The sequenced sample consisted of PBMCs or T cells enriched from blood (not recorded which). These receptors all stem from a man in his late teens or twenties who had recovered from COVID-19.

The chain couples TRBV5-4 to TRBJ2-1; 8 bases line up with TRBD1. The CDR3 has 14 residues. Trimming took 5 bases from V and 5 from J; bases not matched to a gene: 6. Per the germline V gene, CDR1 is SGHNT and CDR2 is YYREEE (reference sequence). CDR3 amino acids: CASRPDRANNEQFF. The CDR3 region has the DNA TGTGCCAGCAGGCCGGACAGGGCCAACAATGAGCAGTTCTTC.

The chain uses TRBV6-5 and TRBJ2-5, with 7 bases lining up with TRBD2. This CDR3 region has 15 residues. Germline lookup yields CDR1 MNHEY and CDR2 SVGAGI. The ends lost 0 bases at V and 4 bases at J; junction bases unmatched: 5. In nucleotides, the CDR3 is TGTGCCAGCAGTTACTCGAGGGCGGGAGTAGAGACCCAGTACTTC. It specifies CASSYSRAGVETQYF.

V gene TRBV28 combines with J gene TRBJ1-1, with D perhaps TRBD1 (5 bases). The CDR3 covers 12 residues. V was trimmed by 6 bases and J by 5 bases, leaving 10 bases between them. CDR1 is MDHEN, CDR2 SYDVKM, per germline. For the CDR3, the DNA is TGTGCCAGCAGCCCCCGGGGGACTGAAGCTTTCTTT. This gives the protein CASSPRGTEAFF.

V gene TRBV6-5 combines with J gene TRBJ2-2; D possibly corresponds to TRBD2 (6 bases). The CDR3 length is 13 residues. The V gene lost 4 bases and the J gene lost 6 bases, with 9 bases spanning the gap. Germline V CDR1 and CDR2: MNHEY, SVGAGI. CDR3 DNA: TGTGCCAGCAGTTTCGGACTACCCGGGGAGCTGTTTTTT. This encodes CASSFGLPGELFF.

V usage is TRBV5-4 and J usage is TRBJ2-2; 13 nucleotides line up with TRBD2. CDR1 and CDR2 (germline): SGHNT, YYREEE (reference sequence). The V segment lost 2 bases and the J segment 0 bases; nucleotides outside the gene matches: 10. This CDR3 comprises 20 residues. The CDR3 coding sequence is TGTGCCAGCAGCTTCCTTGGACTAGCGGGAGTCGAAGCGAACACCGGGGAGCTGTTTTTT. Translation gives CASSFLGLAGVEANTGELFF.

The V gene is TRBV6-5, the J gene TRBJ2-7; the match to TRBD1 covers 10 bases. Per the germline V gene, CDR1 is MNHEY and CDR2 is SVGAGI. Trimming at V came to 8 bases and at J to 4 bases, leaving 5 bases not matched to a gene. The CDR3 contains 13 residues. The CDR3 protein is CASVPGQGYEQYF. The CDR3 DNA sequence: TGTGCCAGCGTTCCGGGACAGGGGTACGAGCAGTACTTC.

This sequence joins TRBV10-3 and TRBJ2-5; 7 bases align to TRBD1. CDR3 length equals 16 residues. Losses at the gene ends were 0 bases for V and 4 bases for J; bases not matched to a gene: 8. The germline CDR1 and CDR2 sequences are ENHRY and SYGVKD. The CDR3 reads CAISESHGAGGETQYF. The CDR3 bases are TGTGCCATCAGTGAGTCGCATGGGGCAGGGGGAGAGACCCAGTACTTC.

The chain links TRBV7-9 to TRBJ2-1; D unresolved. V lost 4 bases and J 7 bases, leaving 11 bases between the germline ends. Germline CDR1 is SEHNR and CDR2 is FQNEAQ (reference sequence). The CDR3 is 13 amino acids. CDR3 region: CASSSPSSNEQFF. CDR3 coding DNA: TGTGCCAGCAGCTCCCCGTCCAGTAATGAGCAGTTCTTC.

The gene calls are TRBV5-4 and TRBJ2-4, with 7 bases lining up with TRBD1. The length of the CDR3 is 15 residues. CDR1 and CDR2 from the germline V gene are SGHNT and YYREEE (reference sequence). The J segment lost 3 bases and the V segment lost 0 bases, leaving 3 bases of the junction unmatched. CDR3 in amino acids: CASSLGDSDKNIQYF. The CDR3 nucleotides are TGTGCCAGCAGCTTGGGGGACAGTGACAAAAACATTCAGTACTTC.

This chain joins TRBV2 and TRBJ2-3, with D perhaps TRBD1 (6 bases). Trimming removed 3 bases from V and 0 bases from J, with 13 bases in between. The germline V gene encodes CDR1 SNHLY and CDR2 FYNNEI. This CDR3 has 16 residues. The CDR3 bases are TGTGCCAGCAGTGACCCCAGGGGAGTGAGCACAGATACGCAGTATTTT. Translating it yields CASSDPRGVSTDTQYF.

The rearrangement links TRBV7-2 to TRBJ1-4; D might be TRBD1 (6 bases). This CDR3 spans 15 amino acids. Germline-derived CDR1 and CDR2 are SGHTA and FQGNSA. V lost 11 bases and J lost 2, with 18 bases in between. The CDR3 sequence: CAVRPGGGTNEKLFF. The DNA of the CDR3 is TGTGCCGTGCGGCCGGGAGGGGGTACTAATGAAAAACTGTTTTTT.

The genes are TRBV11-2 and TRBJ1-1; TRBD1 agrees at 9 bases. The CDR3 runs to 17 residues. The ends lost 3 bases at V and 3 bases at J; junction bases unmatched: 11. Germline V gives CDR1 SGHAT, CDR2 FQNNGV. DNA for the CDR3: TGTGCCAGCAGCTTCCCGGCCCGGGACAGGGTGGACACTGAAGCTTTCTTT. Translation: CASSFPARDRVDTEAFF.

In regard to this clone: Other nucleotide sequences in the sample specify the same CDR3. This chain connects TRBV6-5 to TRBJ1-1; D remains unclear. Trimming took 6 bases from V and 2 from J, leaving 7 bases between them. The germline CDR1 and CDR2 sequences are MNHEY and SVGAGI. CDR3 length: 12 amino acids. The CDR3 spells CASREGNTEAFF. DNA of the CDR3: TGTGCCAGCAGGGAGGGAAACACTGAAGCTTTCTTT.